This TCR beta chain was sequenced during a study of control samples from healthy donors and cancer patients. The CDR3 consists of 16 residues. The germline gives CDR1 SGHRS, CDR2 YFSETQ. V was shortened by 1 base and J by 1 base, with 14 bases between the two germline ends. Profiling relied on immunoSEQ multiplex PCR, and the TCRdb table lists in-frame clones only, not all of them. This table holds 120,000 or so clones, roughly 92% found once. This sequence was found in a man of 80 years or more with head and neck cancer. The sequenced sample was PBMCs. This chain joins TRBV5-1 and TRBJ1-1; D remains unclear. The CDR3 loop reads CASSLKGSQGNTEAFF. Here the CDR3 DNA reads TGCGCCAGCAGCTTGAAAGGCAGCCAAGGGAACACTGAAGCTTTCTTT.